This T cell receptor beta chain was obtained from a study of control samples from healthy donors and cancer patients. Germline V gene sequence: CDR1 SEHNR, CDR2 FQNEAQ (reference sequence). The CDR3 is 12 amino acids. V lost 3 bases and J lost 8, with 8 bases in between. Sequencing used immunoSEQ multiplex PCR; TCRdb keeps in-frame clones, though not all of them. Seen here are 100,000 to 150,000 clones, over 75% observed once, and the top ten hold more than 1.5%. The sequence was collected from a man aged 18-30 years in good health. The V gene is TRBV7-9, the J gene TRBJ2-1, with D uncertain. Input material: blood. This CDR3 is CASSLSEDEQFF. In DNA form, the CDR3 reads TGTGCCAGCAGCTTGAGTGAGGATGAGCAGTTCTTC.